The source of this T cell receptor beta chain is a study of patients and donors after allogeneic stem cell transplantation. TCRdb re-analysed the RT-PCR reads in MiXCR, keeping a single row per CDR3 protein. The table has 400,000 to 450,000 distinct CDR3 sequences, around 16% seen once; the top ten hold less than 9.5%. This clonotype was picked up a small number of times. The CDR3 covers 16 residues. Trimming took off 0 bases at V and 4 bases at J, with 15 bases between the two ends. The V gene's germline CDR1 is SGHDN and CDR2 FVKESK. Sequencing was performed on blood, either unsorted or a sorted T cell fraction (not recorded which). V and J are TRBV14 and TRBJ1-2; no reliable D call. The TCR was taken from a human donor who was either an allogeneic HSCT recipient or a stem cell or donor lymphocyte infusion donor (not recorded which). It is not recorded whose cells these are; they may come from a transplant donor. The CDR3 region is CASSQDGGSPFYGYTF. DNA of the CDR3: TGTGCCAGCAGCCAAGATGGCGGCAGCCCATTCTATGGCTACACCTTC.